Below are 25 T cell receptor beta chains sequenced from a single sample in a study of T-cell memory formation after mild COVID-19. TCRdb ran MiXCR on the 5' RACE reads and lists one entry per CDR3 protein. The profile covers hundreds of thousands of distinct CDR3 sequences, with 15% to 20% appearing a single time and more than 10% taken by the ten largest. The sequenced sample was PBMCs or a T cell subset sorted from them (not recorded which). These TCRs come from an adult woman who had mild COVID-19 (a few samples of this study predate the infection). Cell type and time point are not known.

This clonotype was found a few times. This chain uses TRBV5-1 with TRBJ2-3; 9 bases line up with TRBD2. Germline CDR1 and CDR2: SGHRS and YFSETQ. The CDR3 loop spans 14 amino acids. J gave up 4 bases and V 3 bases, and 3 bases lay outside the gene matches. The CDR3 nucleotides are TGCGCCAGCAGCTCCTTAGCGGGAGCAGATACGCAGTATTTT. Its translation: CASSSLAGADTQYF. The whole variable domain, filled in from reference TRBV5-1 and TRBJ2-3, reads KAGVTQTPRYLIKTRGQQVTLSCSPISGHRSVSWYQQTPGQGLQFLFEYFSETQRNKGNFPGRFSGRQFSNSRSEMNVSTLELGDSALYLCASSSLAGADTQYFGPGTRLTVL.

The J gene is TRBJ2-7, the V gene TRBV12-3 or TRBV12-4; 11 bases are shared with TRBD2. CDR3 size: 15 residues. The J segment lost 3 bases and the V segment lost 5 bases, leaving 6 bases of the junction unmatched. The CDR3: CASSQLAGVIYEQYF. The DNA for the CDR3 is TGTGCCAGCAGTCAACTAGCGGGAGTAATCTACGAGCAGTACTTC.

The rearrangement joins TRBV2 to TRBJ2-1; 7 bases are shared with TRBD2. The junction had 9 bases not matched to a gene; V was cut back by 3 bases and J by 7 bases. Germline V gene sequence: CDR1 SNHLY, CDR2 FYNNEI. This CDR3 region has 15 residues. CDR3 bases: TGTGCCAGCAGTGATGAGGCGGGAGTAAGAAATGAGCAGTTCTTC. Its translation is CASSDEAGVRNEQFF.

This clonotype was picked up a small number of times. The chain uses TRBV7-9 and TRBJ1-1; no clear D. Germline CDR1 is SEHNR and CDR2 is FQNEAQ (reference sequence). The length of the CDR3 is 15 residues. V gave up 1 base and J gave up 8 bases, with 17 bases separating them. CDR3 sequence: CASSLGSVEVEEAFF. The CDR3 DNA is TGTGCCAGCAGCTTAGGATCTGTAGAGGTTGAGGAAGCTTTCTTT. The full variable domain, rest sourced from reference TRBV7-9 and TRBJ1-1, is DTGVSQNPRHKITKRGQNVTFRCDPISEHNRLYWYRQTLGQGPEFLTYFQNEAQLEKSRLLSDRFSAERPKGSFSTLEIQRTEQGDSAMYLCASSLGSVEVEEAFFGQGTRLTVV.

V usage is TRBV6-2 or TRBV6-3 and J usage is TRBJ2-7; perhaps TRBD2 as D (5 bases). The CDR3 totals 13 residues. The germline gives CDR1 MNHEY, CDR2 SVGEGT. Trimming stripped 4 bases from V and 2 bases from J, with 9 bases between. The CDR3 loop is CASSLQLAYEQYF. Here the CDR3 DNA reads TGTGCCAGCAGTTTGCAACTAGCCTACGAGCAGTACTTC.

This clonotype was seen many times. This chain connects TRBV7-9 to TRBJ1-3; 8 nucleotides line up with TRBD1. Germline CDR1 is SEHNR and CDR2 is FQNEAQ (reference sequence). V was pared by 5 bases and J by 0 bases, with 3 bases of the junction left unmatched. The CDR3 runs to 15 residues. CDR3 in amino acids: CASSPDRVSGNTIYF. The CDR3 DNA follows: TGTGCCAGCAGCCCGGACAGGGTCTCTGGAAACACCATATATTTT.

The CDR3: CASSYGLAGPTGEQFF. The CDR3 DNA follows: TGTGCCAGCAGTTATGGACTAGCGGGTCCCACGGGTGAGCAGTTCTTC. J is TRBJ2-1 and V is TRBV6-2 or TRBV6-3; 11 nucleotides match TRBD2. The germline V gene encodes CDR1 MNHEY and CDR2 SVGEGT. V lost 3 bases and J lost 9; bases outside the gene matches: 10. The CDR3 runs 16 residues.

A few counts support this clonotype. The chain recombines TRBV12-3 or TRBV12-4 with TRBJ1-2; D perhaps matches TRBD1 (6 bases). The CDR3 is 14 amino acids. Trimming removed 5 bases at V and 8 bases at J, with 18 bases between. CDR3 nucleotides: TGTGCCAGCAGTCTACGCAGGGGCCTGGGCGGCTACACCTTC. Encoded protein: CASSLRRGLGGYTF.

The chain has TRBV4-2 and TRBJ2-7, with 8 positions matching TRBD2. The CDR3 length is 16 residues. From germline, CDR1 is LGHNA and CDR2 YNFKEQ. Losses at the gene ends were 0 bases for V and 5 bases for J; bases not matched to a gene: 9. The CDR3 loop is CASSQDPSGSSHEQYF. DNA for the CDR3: TGTGCCAGCAGCCAAGATCCCAGCGGGAGTTCCCACGAGCAGTACTTC.

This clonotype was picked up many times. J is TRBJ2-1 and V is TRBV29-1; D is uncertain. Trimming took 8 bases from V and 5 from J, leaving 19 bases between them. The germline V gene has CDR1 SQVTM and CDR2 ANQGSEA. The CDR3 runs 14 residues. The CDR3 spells CSSIKFGFNNEQFF. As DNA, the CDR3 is TGCAGCTCAATAAAATTCGGGTTTAACAATGAGCAGTTCTTC.

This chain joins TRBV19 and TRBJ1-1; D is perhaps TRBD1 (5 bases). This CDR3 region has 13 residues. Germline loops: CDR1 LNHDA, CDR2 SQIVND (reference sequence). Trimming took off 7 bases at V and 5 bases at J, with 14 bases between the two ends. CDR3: CASMWGGKTEAFF. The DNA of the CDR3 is TGTGCCAGTATGTGGGGGGGGAAAACTGAAGCTTTCTTT.

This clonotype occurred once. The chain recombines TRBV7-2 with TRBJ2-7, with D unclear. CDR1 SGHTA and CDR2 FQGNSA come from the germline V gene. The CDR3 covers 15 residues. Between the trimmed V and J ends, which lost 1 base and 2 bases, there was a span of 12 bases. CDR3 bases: TGTGCCAGCAGCTTAGGACTTTCCCCCCCCTACGAGCAGTACTTC. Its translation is CASSLGLSPPYEQYF.

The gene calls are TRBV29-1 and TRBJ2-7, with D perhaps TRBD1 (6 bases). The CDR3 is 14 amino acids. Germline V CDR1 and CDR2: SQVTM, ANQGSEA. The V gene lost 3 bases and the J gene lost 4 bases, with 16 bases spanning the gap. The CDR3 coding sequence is TGCAGCGTTGAGGGGGCTAGTGGAACTTACGAGCAGTACTTC. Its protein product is CSVEGASGTYEQYF.

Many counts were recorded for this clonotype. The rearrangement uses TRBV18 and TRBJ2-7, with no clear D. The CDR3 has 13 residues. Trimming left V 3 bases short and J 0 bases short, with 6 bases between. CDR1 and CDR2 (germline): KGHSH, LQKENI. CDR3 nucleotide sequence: TGTGCCAGCTCACCCCCCGTCTCCTACGAGCAGTACTTC. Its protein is CASSPPVSYEQYF. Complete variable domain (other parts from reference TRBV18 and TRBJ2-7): NAGVMQNPRHLVRRRGQEARLRCSPMKGHSHVYWYRQLPEEGLKFMVYLQKENIIDESGMPKERFSAEFPKEGPSILRIQQVVRGDSAAYFCASSPPVSYEQYFGPGTRLTVT.

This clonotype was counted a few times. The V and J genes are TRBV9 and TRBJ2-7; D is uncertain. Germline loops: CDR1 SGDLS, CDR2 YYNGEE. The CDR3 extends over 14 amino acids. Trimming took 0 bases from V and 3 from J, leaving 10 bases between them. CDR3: CASSVGDGNYEQYF. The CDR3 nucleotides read TGTGCCAGCAGCGTAGGAGACGGAAACTACGAGCAGTACTTC.

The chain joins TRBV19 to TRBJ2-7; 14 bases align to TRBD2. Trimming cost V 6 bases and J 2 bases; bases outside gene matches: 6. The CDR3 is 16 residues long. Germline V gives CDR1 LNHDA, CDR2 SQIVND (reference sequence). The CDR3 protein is CASRGGLAGDTYEQYF. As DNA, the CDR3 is TGTGCCAGTAGAGGGGGACTAGCGGGGGATACCTACGAGCAGTACTTC. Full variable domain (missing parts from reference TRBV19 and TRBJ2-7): DGGITQSPKYLFRKEGQNVTLSCEQNLNHDAMYWYRQDPGQGLRLIYYSQIVNDFQKGDIAEGYSVSREKKESFPLTVTSAQKNPTAFYLCASRGGLAGDTYEQYFGPGTRLTVT.

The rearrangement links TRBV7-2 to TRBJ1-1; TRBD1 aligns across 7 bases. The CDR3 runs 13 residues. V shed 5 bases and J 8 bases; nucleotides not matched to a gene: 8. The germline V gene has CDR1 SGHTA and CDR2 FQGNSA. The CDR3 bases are TGTGCCAGCAGCGGAATTCCGGGACAGGAAGCTTTCTTT. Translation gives CASSGIPGQEAFF.

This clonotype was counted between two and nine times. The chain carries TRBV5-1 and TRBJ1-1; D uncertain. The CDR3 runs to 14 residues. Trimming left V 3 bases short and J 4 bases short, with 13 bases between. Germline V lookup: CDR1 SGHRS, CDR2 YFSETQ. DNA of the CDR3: TGCGCCAGCAGCTACCGCCCGGAGGGCACTGAAGCTTTCTTT. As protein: CASSYRPEGTEAFF.

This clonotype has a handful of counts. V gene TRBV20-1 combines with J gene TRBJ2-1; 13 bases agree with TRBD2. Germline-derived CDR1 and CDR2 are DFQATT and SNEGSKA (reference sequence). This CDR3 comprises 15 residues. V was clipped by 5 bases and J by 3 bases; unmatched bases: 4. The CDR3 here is CSAPGLAGDYNEQFF. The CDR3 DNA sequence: TGCAGTGCTCCTGGACTAGCGGGGGACTACAATGAGCAGTTCTTC.

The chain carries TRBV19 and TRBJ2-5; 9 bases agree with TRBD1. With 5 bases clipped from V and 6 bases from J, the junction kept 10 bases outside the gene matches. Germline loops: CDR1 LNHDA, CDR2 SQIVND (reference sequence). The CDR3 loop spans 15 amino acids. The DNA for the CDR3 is TGTGCCAGTAGTGTCGCGGGGACAGGGTGGCAGACCCAGTACTTC. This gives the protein CASSVAGTGWQTQYF.

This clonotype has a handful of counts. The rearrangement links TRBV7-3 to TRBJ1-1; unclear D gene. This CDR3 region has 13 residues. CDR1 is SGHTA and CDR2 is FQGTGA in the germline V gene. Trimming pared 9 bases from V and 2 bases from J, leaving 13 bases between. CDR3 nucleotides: TGTGCCAGTAAAAGGGAATCCAACACTGAAGCTTTCTTT. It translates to CASKRESNTEAFF. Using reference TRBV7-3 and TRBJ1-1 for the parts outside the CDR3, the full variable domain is GAGVSQTPSNKVTEKGKYVELRCDPISGHTALYWYRQSLGQGPEFLIYFQGTGAADDSGLPNDRFFAVRPEGSVSTLKIQRTERGDSAVYLCASKRESNTEAFFGQGTRLTVV.

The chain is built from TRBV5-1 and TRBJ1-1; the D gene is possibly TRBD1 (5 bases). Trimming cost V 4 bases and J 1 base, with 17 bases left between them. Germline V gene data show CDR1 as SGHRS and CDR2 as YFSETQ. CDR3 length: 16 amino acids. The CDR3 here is CASSGRGGKGNTEAFF. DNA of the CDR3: TGCGCCAGCAGCGGCCGGGGGGGTAAGGGGAACACTGAAGCTTTCTTT.

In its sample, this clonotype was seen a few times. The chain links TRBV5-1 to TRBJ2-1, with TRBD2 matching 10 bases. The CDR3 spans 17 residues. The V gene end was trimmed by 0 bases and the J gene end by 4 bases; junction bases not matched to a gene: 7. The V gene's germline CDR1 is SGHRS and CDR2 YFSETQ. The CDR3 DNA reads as TGCGCCAGCAGCTTGGGGGATAGCGGGGGGCCGTACAATGAGCAGTTCTTC. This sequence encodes CASSLGDSGGPYNEQFF.

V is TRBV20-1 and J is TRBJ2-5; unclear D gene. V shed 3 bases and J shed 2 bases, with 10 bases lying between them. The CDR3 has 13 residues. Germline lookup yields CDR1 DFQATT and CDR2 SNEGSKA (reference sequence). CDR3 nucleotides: TGCAGTGCTAGCGGGCATCTACAAGAGACCCAGTACTTC. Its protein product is CSASGHLQETQYF.

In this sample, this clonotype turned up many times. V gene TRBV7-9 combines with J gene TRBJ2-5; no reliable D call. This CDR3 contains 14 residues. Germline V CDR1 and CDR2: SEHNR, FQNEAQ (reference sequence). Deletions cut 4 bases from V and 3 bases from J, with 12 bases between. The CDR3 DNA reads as TGTGCCAGCAGCTCCCGGGCTCCGAAAGAGACCCAGTACTTC. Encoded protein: CASSSRAPKETQYF.